This T cell receptor beta chain was sequenced for a study of CD8 T cells in ankylosing spondylitis. This clonotype was observed at least ten times. TCRdb analysed the 5' RACE reads with MiXCR anew, one entry per CDR3 protein. Of roughly 250,000 distinct CDR3 sequences in the sample, around 7.8% were seen once. Germline values: CDR1 MGHDK, CDR2 SYGVNS. The J segment lost 7 bases and the V segment lost 3 bases, leaving 6 bases of the junction unmatched. This CDR3 has 14 residues. The sample taken for sequencing was blood, either unsorted or a sorted T cell fraction (not recorded which). This TCR was sampled from a male donor with ankylosing spondylitis or in good health (not recorded which). The chain combines TRBV25-1 with TRBJ2-1; 7 bases align to TRBD1. The CDR3 DNA reads TGTGCCAGCAGTGAGTTAGGGGGCGGGAATGAGCAGTTCTTC. It yields the protein CASSELGGGNEQFF.